This T cell receptor (beta chain) is drawn from a study of spatial heterogeneity in lung cancer. In the case of this clonotype: This beta chain appears as a stray read in a library generated for alpha chains; its size is not informative.

Every TCR cDNA molecule bore its own unique molecular identifier. TCRdb used MiXCR to reprocess the 5' RACE reads, holding one entry per CDR3 protein. In the table there are hundreds of distinct CDR3 sequences, around 40% of which are singletons. V lost 1 base and J 6 bases, leaving 9 bases between the germline ends. The CDR3 has 13 residues. In germline, CDR1 is SGHNT, CDR2 YYREEE (reference sequence). Time point indicated: sample taken at primary tumor resection. Untreated early-stage non-small cell lung cancer patients, 55 to 85 in total, were the donors. Extraction of whole RNA from tumor, nontumor lung or frozen PBMC preceded unsorted sequencing.

The chain links TRBV5-4 to TRBJ2-3; D unresolved. This clonotype originated in a male donor with early-stage non-small cell lung cancer. Sequences were derived from normal lung tissue next to the tumor, sampled at surgery. The CDR3 DNA reads as TGTGCCAGCAGCTTGTCTTATGGGGATACGCAGTATTTT. Protein product: CASSLSYGDTQYF.